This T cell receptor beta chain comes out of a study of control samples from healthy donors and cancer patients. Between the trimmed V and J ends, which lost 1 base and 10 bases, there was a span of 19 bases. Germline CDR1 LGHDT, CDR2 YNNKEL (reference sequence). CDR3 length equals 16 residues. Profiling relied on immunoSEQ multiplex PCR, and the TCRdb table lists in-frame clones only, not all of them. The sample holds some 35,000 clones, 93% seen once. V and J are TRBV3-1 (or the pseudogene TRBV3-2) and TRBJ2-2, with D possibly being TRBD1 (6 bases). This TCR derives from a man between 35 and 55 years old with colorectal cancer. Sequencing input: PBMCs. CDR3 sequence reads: CASSQGAQGLLAELFF. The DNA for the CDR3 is TGTGCCAGCAGCCAAGGAGCGCAGGGGCTGTTAGCGGAGCTGTTTTTT.